This entry features one TCR beta chain sequence. The data are from a study of blood T cell repertoires in COVID-19. The authors' processing: The assay estimated nucleated cells by amplifying reference gene primers. Profiled with immunoSEQ multiplex PCR; TCRdb holds only in-frame clones, not every one. V, J and clone size derive from that table, while D and trimming were established from the DNA sequence. The table includes about 200,000 clones, roughly 85% detected once. Germline V gene sequence: CDR1 SGHRS, CDR2 YFSETQ. Losses at the gene ends were 0 bases for V and 7 bases for J; bases not matched to a gene: 9. The length of the CDR3 is 16 residues.

The rearrangement links TRBV5-1 to TRBJ2-1, with 8 bases fitting TRBD1. Sequencing was performed on peripheral blood. The receptor was isolated from a man between 60 and 75 years old with acute or convalescent COVID-19. The CDR3 DNA reads as TGCGCCAGCAGCTTGGGAGGGGACAGGAGTATGAATGAGCAGTTCTTC. Translating it yields CASSLGGDRSMNEQFF.